Listed below are T cell receptor beta chains from one sample, sequenced in a study of shared clonotypes between healthy human individuals. Sequencing used immunoSEQ multiplex PCR; TCRdb keeps in-frame clones, though not all of them. Counted here are 550,000 to 800,000 clones, around 90% occurring once; the ten biggest clones make up 30% to 40%. The sample consisted of memory CD8+ T cells from PBMCs. The receptors were gathered from a young man in good health. Some clones in this sample may be carry-over from other donors' samples. CDR3s include the opening cysteine and the closing phenylalanine or tryptophan. The order of the fields is J gene, clone size, V gene, D gene, CDR3 protein, CDR3 DNA. D genes are given only for firm matches. Some rows have no size entry. The others give once, few or many, or a class for an expanded clone.

TRBJ2-7,NA,TRBV7-9,NA,CASSLGSIIYEQYF,TGTGCCAGCAGCTTAGGCTCTATAATCTACGAGCAGTACTTC
TRBJ2-7,NA,TRBV5-6,NA,CASSLESSGRSYEQYF,TGTGCCAGCAGCTTGGAGAGTAGCGGACGCTCCTACGAGCAGTACTTC
TRBJ2-1,NA,TRBV7-3,NA,CASSLGASSEQFF,TGTGCCAGCAGCTTAGGGGCTAGCAGTGAGCAGTTCTTC
TRBJ2-7,NA,TRBV7-9,TRBD1,CASSPGDRSYEQYF,TGTGCCAGCAGCCCCGGGGACAGATCCTACGAGCAGTACTTC
TRBJ2-7,NA,TRBV9,NA,CASSRNNYEQYF,TGTGCCAGCAGCCGCAACAACTACGAGCAGTACTTC
TRBJ1-1,NA,TRBV5-1,NA,CASSVGRSGEAEAFF,TGCGCCAGCAGCGTCGGACGGTCGGGGGAAGCTGAAGCTTTCTTT
TRBJ2-3,NA,TRBV9,TRBD1,CASSVEGTGNTDTQYF,TGTGCCAGCAGCGTAGAGGGGACAGGGAACACAGATACGCAGTATTTT
TRBJ2-7,NA,TRBV14,NA,CASSRSPGTGSYEQYF,TGTGCCAGCAGCCGTTCCCCCGGGACGGGTTCCTACGAGCAGTACTTC
TRBJ2-1,NA,TRBV19,TRBD2,CASSIMGLVNHEQFF,TGTGCCAGTAGTATAATGGGACTAGTCAATCATGAGCAGTTCTTC
TRBJ2-5,NA,TRBV7-9,NA,CASSFKIGLEETQYF,TGTGCCAGCAGCTTTAAGATAGGGCTAGAAGAGACCCAGTACTTC
TRBJ1-2,NA,TRBV19,NA,CASKSNYNYGYTF,TGTGCCAGTAAATCCAATTATAACTATGGCTACACCTTC
TRBJ1-4,once,TRBV7-9,TRBD1,CASSDTGELEKLFF,TGTGCCAGCAGCGACACAGGGGAACTCGAAAAACTGTTTTTT
TRBJ2-7,NA,TRBV7-3,NA,CASSQPPSYEQYF,TGTGCCAGCAGCCAACCCCCGAGCTACGAGCAGTACTTC
TRBJ1-1,NA,TRBV28,NA,CASSLRVNTEAFF,TGTGCCAGCAGTTTACGGGTGAACACTGAAGCTTTCTTT
TRBJ2-7,once,TRBV6-1,NA,CASSEVSLKGYEQYF,TGTGCCAGCAGTGAAGTAAGCCTAAAAGGGTACGAGCAGTACTTC
TRBJ1-5,NA,TRBV5-4,NA,CASSLVGRKKEHF,TGTGCCAGCAGCTTGGTGGGGCGCAAGAAGGAGCATTTT
TRBJ2-1,NA,TRBV29-1,NA,CSAWLANNEQFF,TGCAGCGCCTGGCTAGCCAACAATGAGCAGTTCTTC
TRBJ2-7,NA,TRBV14,TRBD1,CASSQDTGGEQYF,TGTGCCAGCAGCCAAGACACAGGGGGCGAGCAGTACTTC
TRBJ2-1,NA,TRBV28,NA,CASSSSLDWGRNEQFF,TGTGCCAGCAGTTCATCACTAGACTGGGGGCGGAATGAGCAGTTCTTC
TRBJ2-7,NA,TRBV27,NA,CASSPTLSYEQYF,TGTGCCAGCAGCCCCACCCTGTCCTACGAGCAGTACTTC
TRBJ1-5,NA,TRBV27,NA,CASSSREDQPQHF,TGTGCCAGCAGTTCCAGGGAGGATCAGCCCCAGCATTTT
TRBJ1-2,once,TRBV7-2,TRBD1,CASSTPLDRATYGYTF,TGTGCCAGCAGCACGCCTCTGGACAGGGCCACCTATGGCTACACCTTC
TRBJ1-1,once,TRBV9,NA,CASSVVQRNTEAFF,TGTGCCAGCAGCGTAGTTCAAAGGAACACTGAAGCTTTCTTT
TRBJ1-1,NA,TRBV9,NA,CASSPFGGYTEAFF,TGTGCCAGCAGCCCTTTCGGGGGGTACACTGAAGCTTTCTTT
TRBJ2-7,few,TRBV7-2,NA,CASSLDWGLYEQYF,TGTGCCAGCAGCTTAGATTGGGGGCTCTACGAGCAGTACTTC
TRBJ2-1,NA,TRBV30,TRBD2,CAWSVLAGKFYNEQFF,TGTGCCTGGAGTGTACTAGCGGGAAAATTTTACAATGAGCAGTTCTTC
TRBJ2-3,NA,TRBV12-5,NA,CASGLVSPTGTLTDTQYF,TGTGCTAGTGGTTTGGTTTCCCCGACAGGGACTCTCACAGATACGCAGTATTTT
TRBJ2-1,NA,TRBV7-6,NA,CASSPRAYNEQFF,TGTGCCAGCAGCCCTCGGGCCTACAATGAGCAGTTCTTC
TRBJ1-1,NA,TRBV10-3,NA,CAISDVQNTEAFF,TGTGCCATCAGTGATGTCCAAAACACTGAAGCTTTCTTT
TRBJ2-1,NA,TRBV27,TRBD1,CASTLTGAYNEQFF,TGTGCCAGCACTTTAACAGGGGCTTACAATGAGCAGTTCTTC
TRBJ1-1,NA,TRBV18,NA,CASYGESILLNTEAFF,TGTGCCAGCTATGGAGAGTCTATATTATTGAACACTGAAGCTTTCTTT